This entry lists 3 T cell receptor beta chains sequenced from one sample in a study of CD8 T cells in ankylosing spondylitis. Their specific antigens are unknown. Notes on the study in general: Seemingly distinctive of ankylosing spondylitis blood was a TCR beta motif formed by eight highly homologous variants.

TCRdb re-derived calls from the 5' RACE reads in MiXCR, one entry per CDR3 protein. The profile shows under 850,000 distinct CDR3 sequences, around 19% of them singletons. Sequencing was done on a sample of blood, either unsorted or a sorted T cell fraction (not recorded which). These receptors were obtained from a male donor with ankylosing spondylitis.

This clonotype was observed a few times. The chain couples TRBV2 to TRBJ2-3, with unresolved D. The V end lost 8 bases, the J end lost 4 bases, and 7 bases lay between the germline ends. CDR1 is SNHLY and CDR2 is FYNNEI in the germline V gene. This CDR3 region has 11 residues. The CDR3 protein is CASGGPDTQYF. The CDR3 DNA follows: TGTGCCAGCGGTGGACCAGATACGCAGTATTTT.

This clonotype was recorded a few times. DNA for the CDR3: TGTGCCAGCAGCCCTCCTGGGTCGCACACCGGGGAGCTGTTTTTT. This encodes CASSPPGSHTGELFF. The V call is TRBV11-3, the J call TRBJ2-2, with D hard to call. Germline assignment: CDR1 SGHNT and CDR2 YENEEA. V lost 5 bases, J lost 3 bases, and 13 bases lay in between. This CDR3 is built from 15 residues.

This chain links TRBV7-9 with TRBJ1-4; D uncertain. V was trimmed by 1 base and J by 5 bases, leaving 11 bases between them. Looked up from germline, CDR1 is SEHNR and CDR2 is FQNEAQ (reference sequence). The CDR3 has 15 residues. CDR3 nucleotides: TGTGCCAGCAGCTTAGGCCGGGAGCTAAATGAAAAACTGTTTTTT. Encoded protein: CASSLGRELNEKLFF.